Following are 24 T cell receptor beta chains from one sample sequenced in a study of cytomegalovirus exposure and HLA in healthy donors. The primer mix had 60 Vbeta and 13 Jbeta primers. The method was immunoSEQ multiplex PCR; TCRdb's version includes in-frame clones alone and lacks a portion of them. The sample lists roughly 130,000 clones, roughly four fifths seen once, with 5.9% in the top ten. Specimen: PBMCs. The receptors were sampled from a woman in her forties in good health and CMV-seropositive.

This chain links TRBV5-4 with TRBJ2-7; 7 nucleotides align to TRBD1. This CDR3 is built from 13 residues. Trimming removed 5 bases from V and 3 bases from J; junction bases left unmatched: 5. Germline assignment: CDR1 SGHNT and CDR2 YYREEE (reference sequence). The CDR3 DNA sequence: TGTGCCAGCAGTATCGGGACAGTCTACGAGCAGTACTTC. Protein: CASSIGTVYEQYF. The entire variable domain, with the rest obtained from reference TRBV5-4 and TRBJ2-7, is as follows: ETGVTQSPTHLIKTRGQQVTLRCSSQSGHNTVSWYQQALGQGPQFIFQYYREEENGRGNFPPRFSGLQFPNYSSELNVNALELDDSALYLCASSIGTVYEQYFGPGTRLTVT.

A few counts support this clone. This chain links TRBV25-1 with TRBJ1-2, with TRBD1 identical over 7 bases. Germline V CDR1 and CDR2: MGHDK, SYGVNS. CDR3 length equals 15 residues. The V segment lost 2 bases and the J segment 4 bases; nucleotides outside the gene matches: 7. In nucleotides, the CDR3 is TGTGCCAGCAGTGAAACCGGGACAGTCACCTATGGCTACACCTTC. Residues: CASSETGTVTYGYTF.

The V and J genes are TRBV2 and TRBJ2-3, with D possibly matching TRBD2 (5 bases). Trimming stripped 6 bases from V and 3 bases from J, with 16 bases between. The CDR3 consists of 15 residues. Germline V CDR1 and CDR2: SNHLY, FYNNEI. CDR3 coding DNA: TGTGCCAGCAGCCAGGCCATAAGGGAGACAGATACGCAGTATTTT. Translation gives CASSQAIRETDTQYF.

In regard to this clone: An end of the junction does not agree with germline; a read error may underlie this. The chain uses TRBV7-2 and TRBJ2-5, with D tentatively TRBD2 (6 bases). The CDR3 totals 14 residues. CDR1 and CDR2 (germline): SGHTA, FQGNSA. This CDR3 is CAGSFAGTQETQYF. As DNA, the CDR3 is TGTGCCGGCAGCTTCGCGGGAACCCAAGAGACCCAGTACTTC.

The V call is TRBV19, the J call TRBJ1-2, with 7 bases identical to TRBD1. After removal of 4 bases from V and 3 bases from J, the junction contained 14 bases not matched to a gene. The CDR3 is made up of 17 amino acids. Germline V gene sequence: CDR1 LNHDA, CDR2 SQIVND (reference sequence). The CDR3: CASSTRPGQRTYYGYTF. The CDR3 coding sequence is TGTGCCAGTAGTACCCGACCGGGACAGCGAACTTACTATGGCTACACCTTC.

The V gene is TRBV28, the J gene TRBJ2-7, with D possibly being TRBD2 (5 bases). V was cut by 5 bases and J by 4 bases, with 18 bases left in between. This CDR3 is 15 amino acids long. Germline loops: CDR1 MDHEN, CDR2 SYDVKM. Written as DNA, the CDR3 is TGTGCCAGCAGTCTTCCGGGCGGGTCGTCTTACGAGCAGTACTTC. Amino acid sequence: CASSLPGGSSYEQYF.

The CDR3 DNA is TGTGCCAGCAGTCCGAGGGGGGGGGCCCCCGGGGAGCTGTTTTTT. It specifies CASSPRGGAPGELFF. The chain joins TRBV6-4 to TRBJ2-2, with D tentatively TRBD2 (7 bases). Trimming took off 5 bases at V and 6 bases at J, with 16 bases between the two ends. Looked up from germline, CDR1 is MRHNA and CDR2 is SNTAGT. This CDR3 is 15 amino acids long.

This chain uses TRBV7-9 with TRBJ2-1; 10 bases match TRBD2. Germline CDR1 is SEHNR and CDR2 is FQNEAQ (reference sequence). J gave up 9 bases and V 1 base, and 6 bases lay outside the gene matches. The CDR3 has 15 amino acids. CDR3 DNA: TGTGCCAGCAGCTTAGAGCCTAGCGGGAGCGGTGAGCAGTTCTTC. This gives the protein CASSLEPSGSGEQFF.

The rearrangement uses TRBV7-2 and TRBJ2-7; 13 bases are a match to TRBD2. The CDR3 extends over 15 amino acids. CDR1 SGHTA and CDR2 FQGNSA come from the germline V gene. V gave up 3 bases and J gave up 3 bases; unmatched junction bases: 2. CDR3 sequence reads: CASSLGLAGLYEQYF. CDR3 nucleotide sequence: TGTGCCAGCAGCTTGGGACTAGCGGGACTCTACGAGCAGTACTTC.

The V and J genes are TRBV5-6 and TRBJ2-5; 7 nucleotides line up with TRBD2. This CDR3 contains 14 residues. Per germline, CDR1 SGHDT and CDR2 YYEEEE. V gave up 3 bases and J gave up 0 bases; unmatched junction bases: 2. The CDR3 spells CASSSAGYQETQYF. Here the CDR3 DNA reads TGTGCCAGCAGCTCAGCGGGGTACCAAGAGACCCAGTACTTC.

V is TRBV6-1 and J is TRBJ1-6; 7 bases agree with TRBD1. The CDR3 runs to 15 residues. The ends lost 2 bases at V and 8 bases at J; junction bases unmatched: 6. Germline values: CDR1 MNHNS, CDR2 SASEGT. CDR3 sequence (DNA): TGTGCCAGCAGTGAACCCTACAGGGGAGATTCACCCCTCCACTTT. This encodes CASSEPYRGDSPLHF.

V and J are TRBV28 and TRBJ2-1; D is unclear. CDR3 length: 15 residues. Germline loops: CDR1 MDHEN, CDR2 SYDVKM. Trimming stripped 2 bases from V and 1 base from J, with 9 bases between. CDR3 bases: TGTGCCAGCAGTTTACTCTCTCAGTCCTACAATGAGCAGTTCTTC. This codes for CASSLLSQSYNEQFF. The entire variable domain, with the rest obtained from reference TRBV28 and TRBJ2-1, is as follows: DVKVTQSSRYLVKRTGEKVFLECVQDMDHENMFWYRQDPGLGLRLIYFSYDVKMKEKGDIPEGYSVSREKKERFSLILESASTNQTSMYLCASSLLSQSYNEQFFGPGTRLTVL.

The table lists this clone with a count of one. The chain uses TRBV28 and TRBJ2-1, with 8 bases identical to TRBD2. V dropped 7 bases and J dropped 2; count of bases not matched to a gene: 7. The CDR3 loop spans 15 amino acids. The germline CDR1 and CDR2 sequences are MDHEN and SYDVKM. The CDR3 nucleotides read TGTGCCAGCACCATGCCGGGAGGGGCCTACAATGAGCAGTTCTTC. Residues: CASTMPGGAYNEQFF.

This clone appeared once. V usage is TRBV5-4 and J usage is TRBJ2-5; tentative D call: TRBD2 (5 bases). Germline V gene sequence: CDR1 SGHNT, CDR2 YYREEE (reference sequence). CDR3 length equals 14 residues. V lost 3 bases to trimming and J lost 2 bases, with 11 bases between them. The CDR3 loop reads CASSWQTGQETQYF. The CDR3 coding sequence is TGTGCCAGCAGCTGGCAAACGGGGCAAGAGACCCAGTACTTC.

J is TRBJ2-3 and V is TRBV5-4, with D possibly matching TRBD1 (7 bases). Germline V gene data show CDR1 as SGHNT and CDR2 as YYREEE (reference sequence). The CDR3 sequence is 17 residues long. Trimming took 6 bases from V and 0 from J, leaving 20 bases between them. CDR3 loop: CASTAQGRSRSTDTQYF. In DNA, the CDR3 is TGTGCCAGCACTGCACAGGGGAGGTCTCGTAGCACAGATACGCAGTATTTT.

The chain recombines TRBV19 with TRBJ2-7; weak D call: TRBD1 (6 bases). Germline CDR1 LNHDA, CDR2 SQIVND (reference sequence). The ends were cut back, 4 bases at V and 3 bases at J, with 10 bases in the middle. CDR3 length equals 13 residues. CDR3 sequence (DNA): TGTGCCAGTAGTAACAGGGAACTCTACGAGCAGTACTTC. It is translated as CASSNRELYEQYF.

The J gene is TRBJ2-2, the V gene TRBV5-8; 11 bases are a match to TRBD2. CDR1 and CDR2 from the germline V gene are SGHTS and YDEGEE. This CDR3 comprises 16 residues. V lost 1 base and J lost 4; bases outside the gene matches: 3. The DNA of the CDR3 is TGTGCCAGCAGCTTGCCGGGACTAGCGGTCACCGGGGAGCTGTTTTTT. This encodes CASSLPGLAVTGELFF.

This chain uses TRBV2 with TRBJ1-5; D gene uncertain. The V and J ends lost 2 bases and 0 bases respectively, with 5 bases between them. Germline V gene sequence: CDR1 SNHLY, CDR2 FYNNEI. The CDR3 runs 14 residues. DNA of the CDR3: TGTGCCAGCAGTGAAAACAGTAGCAATCAGCCCCAGCATTTT. Residues: CASSENSSNQPQHF.

The J gene is TRBJ2-5, the V gene TRBV2; D is uncertain. The CDR3 sequence is 14 residues long. Germline V gene sequence: CDR1 SNHLY, CDR2 FYNNEI. Trimming shortened V by 8 bases and J by 2 bases, and 15 bases separated the two germline ends. In nucleotides, the CDR3 is TGTGCCAGCCACCTGAGGCGGATTCAAGAGACCCAGTACTTC. As protein: CASHLRRIQETQYF.

With respect to this clone: Other DNA variants within this sample encode the same CDR3. The chain employs TRBV5-1 and TRBJ2-5; a possible D gene is TRBD1 (6 bases). V lost 2 bases and J lost 2, with 7 bases in between. The CDR3 spans 13 residues. CDR1 is SGHRS and CDR2 is YFSETQ in the germline V gene. The CDR3: CASSLGQQETQYF. CDR3 DNA: TGCGCCAGCAGCTTAGGACAGCAAGAGACCCAGTACTTC. Using reference TRBV5-1 and TRBJ2-5 for the parts outside the CDR3, the full variable domain is KAGVTQTPRYLIKTRGQQVTLSCSPISGHRSVSWYQQTPGQGLQFLFEYFSETQRNKGNFPGRFSGRQFSNSRSEMNVSTLELGDSALYLCASSLGQQETQYFGPGTRLLVL.

The chain recombines TRBV28 with TRBJ2-1; D is uncertain. Germline CDR1 and CDR2: MDHEN and SYDVKM. The V end was cut by 4 bases, the J end by 12 bases, with 13 bases between. The CDR3 contains 12 residues. As DNA, the CDR3 is TGTGCCAGCAGTTCCTCATATACGGGGCAGTTCTTC. Its translation is CASSSSYTGQFF.

The chain combines TRBV27 with TRBJ2-1; 7 positions match TRBD2. Germline V CDR1 and CDR2: MNHEY, SMNVEV (reference sequence). This CDR3 has 16 amino acids. With V trimmed by 3 bases and J by 7 bases, 12 bases remained unmatched. As DNA, the CDR3 is TGTGCCAGCAGTTTTAGTCTAGCGGTCCCCGGGAATGAGCAGTTCTTC. It yields the protein CASSFSLAVPGNEQFF.

The chain uses TRBV7-6 and TRBJ2-2; D remains unclear. The CDR3 covers 12 residues. Germline values: CDR1 SGHVS, CDR2 FNYEAQ. Trimming shortened V by 6 bases and J by 4 bases, and 6 bases separated the two germline ends. The CDR3 sequence: CASSRATGELFF. The CDR3 DNA is TGTGCCAGCAGTCGAGCCACCGGGGAGCTGTTTTTT.

The CDR3 reads CASSEGLASTYEQYF. The CDR3 DNA sequence: TGTGCCAGCAGTGAGGGACTAGCGAGTACCTACGAGCAGTACTTC. The gene calls are TRBV28 and TRBJ2-7; 10 positions match TRBD2. The CDR3 has 15 residues. Unmatched junction bases numbered 6, after V lost 5 bases and J lost 2 bases. The germline V gene has CDR1 MDHEN and CDR2 SYDVKM.